This TCR beta chain was sequenced for a study of a mutant IDH1 vaccine in newly diagnosed glioma. Study details: Scheduled for weeks 1, 3, 5, 7, 11, 15, 19 and 23, eight vaccinations were given to patients. Treated patients, about 60% male and roughly 40% female, averaged around 40 years of age.

On this clone: Its antigen is still unknown. Other DNA sequences of this sample code for an identical CDR3.

Time point indicated: week 5, during vaccination. Vaccinated patients received 300 ug of mutant IDH1 20-mer peptide per dose, with topical imiquimod. V gave up 1 base and J gave up 7 bases, with 7 bases separating them. Germline assignment: CDR1 SQVTM and CDR2 ANQGSEA. This CDR3 is built from 11 residues. Assay used: immunoSEQ multiplex PCR; TCRdb lists only in-frame clones, some missing. The data contain about 38,000 clones, approximately 80% of them singletons. The sequencing used PBMCs, collected from a glioma patient whose treatment included an IDH1 peptide vaccine. This TCR came from a man in his forties with glioma. This chain links TRBV29-1 with TRBJ1-2, with a weak D call TRBD1 (6 bases). The CDR3 region is CSVEGGGGYTF. In DNA form, the CDR3 reads TGCAGCGTTGAAGGAGGGGGTGGCTACACCTTC.